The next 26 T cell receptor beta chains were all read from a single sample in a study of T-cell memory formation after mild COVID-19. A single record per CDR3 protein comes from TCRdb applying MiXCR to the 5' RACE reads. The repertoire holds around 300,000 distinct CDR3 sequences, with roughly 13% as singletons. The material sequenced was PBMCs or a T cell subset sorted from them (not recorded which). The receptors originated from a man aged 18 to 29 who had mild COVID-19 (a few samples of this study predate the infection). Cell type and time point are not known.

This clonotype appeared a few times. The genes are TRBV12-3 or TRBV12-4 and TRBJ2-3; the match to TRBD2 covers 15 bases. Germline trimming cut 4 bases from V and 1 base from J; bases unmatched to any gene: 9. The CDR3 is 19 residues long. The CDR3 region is CASSYLSGTSGGRTDTQYF. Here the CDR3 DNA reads TGTGCCAGCAGTTACCTATCCGGGACTAGCGGGGGGCGCACAGATACGCAGTATTTT.

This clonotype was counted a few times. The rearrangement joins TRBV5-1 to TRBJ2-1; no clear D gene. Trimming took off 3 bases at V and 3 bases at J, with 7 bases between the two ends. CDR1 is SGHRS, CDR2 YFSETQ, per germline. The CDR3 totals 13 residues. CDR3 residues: CASSSRLYNEQFF. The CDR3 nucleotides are TGCGCCAGCAGCTCCCGACTCTACAATGAGCAGTTCTTC.

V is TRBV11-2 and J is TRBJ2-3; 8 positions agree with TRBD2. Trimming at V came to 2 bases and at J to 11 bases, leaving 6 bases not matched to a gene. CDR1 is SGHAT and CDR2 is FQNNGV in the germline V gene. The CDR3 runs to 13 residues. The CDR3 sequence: CASSLQRETKQYF. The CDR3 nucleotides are TGTGCCAGCAGCTTACAGCGGGAGACAAAGCAGTATTTT.

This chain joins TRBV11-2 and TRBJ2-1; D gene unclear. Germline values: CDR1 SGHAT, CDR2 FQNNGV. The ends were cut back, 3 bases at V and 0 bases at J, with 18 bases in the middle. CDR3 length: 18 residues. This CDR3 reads CASSFTSWGKSSYNEQFF. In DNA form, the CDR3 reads TGTGCCAGCAGCTTTACGTCTTGGGGAAAGAGCTCCTACAATGAGCAGTTCTTC. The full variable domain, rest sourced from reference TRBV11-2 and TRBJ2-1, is EAGVAQSPRYKIIEKRQSVAFWCNPISGHATLYWYQQILGQGPKLLIQFQNNGVVDDSQLPKDRFSAERLKGVDSTLKIQPAKLEDSAVYLCASSFTSWGKSSYNEQFFGPGTRLTVL.

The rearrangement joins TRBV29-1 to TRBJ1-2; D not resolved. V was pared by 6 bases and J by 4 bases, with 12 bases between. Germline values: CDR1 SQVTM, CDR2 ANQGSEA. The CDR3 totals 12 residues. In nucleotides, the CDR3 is TGCAGCGTGCGGACTCCCCCCTATGGCTACACCTTC. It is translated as CSVRTPPYGYTF.

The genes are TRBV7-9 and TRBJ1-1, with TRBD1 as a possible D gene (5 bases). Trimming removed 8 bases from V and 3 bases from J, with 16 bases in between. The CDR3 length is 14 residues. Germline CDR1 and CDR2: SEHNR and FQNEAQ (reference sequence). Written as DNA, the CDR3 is TGTGCCAGCGGATCCAGGCGGGGGGACACTGAAGCTTTCTTT. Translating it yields CASGSRRGDTEAFF.

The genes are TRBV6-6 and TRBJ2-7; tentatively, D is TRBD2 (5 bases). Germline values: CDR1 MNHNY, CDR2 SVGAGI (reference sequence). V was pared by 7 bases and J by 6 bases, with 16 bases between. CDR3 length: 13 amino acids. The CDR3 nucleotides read TGTGCCAGCACCCCCCGGGGATTCGGCGAGCAGTACTTC. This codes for CASTPRGFGEQYF.

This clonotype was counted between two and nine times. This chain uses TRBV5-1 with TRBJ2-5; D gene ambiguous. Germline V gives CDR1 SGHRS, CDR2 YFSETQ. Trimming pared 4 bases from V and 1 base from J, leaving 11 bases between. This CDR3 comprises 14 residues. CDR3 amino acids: CASSRLGIQETQYF. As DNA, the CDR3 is TGCGCCAGCAGCCGTTTAGGAATCCAAGAGACCCAGTACTTC.

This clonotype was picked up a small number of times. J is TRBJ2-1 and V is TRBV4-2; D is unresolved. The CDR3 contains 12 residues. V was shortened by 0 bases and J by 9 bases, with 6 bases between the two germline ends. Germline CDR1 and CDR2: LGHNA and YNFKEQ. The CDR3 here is CASSQDPREQFF. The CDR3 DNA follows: TGTGCCAGCAGCCAAGACCCGCGTGAGCAGTTCTTC.

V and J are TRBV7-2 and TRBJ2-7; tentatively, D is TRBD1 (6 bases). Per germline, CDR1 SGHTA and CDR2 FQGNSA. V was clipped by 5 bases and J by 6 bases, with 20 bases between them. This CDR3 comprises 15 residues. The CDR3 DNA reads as TGTGCCAGCAGCGTACAGGACAGATCAGGTGCCGAGCAGTACTTC. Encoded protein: CASSVQDRSGAEQYF. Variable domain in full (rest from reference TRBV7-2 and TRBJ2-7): GAGVSQSPSNKVTEKGKDVELRCDPISGHTALYWYRQSLGQGLEFLIYFQGNSAPDKSGLPSDRFSAERTGGSVSTLTIQRTQQEDSAVYLCASSVQDRSGAEQYFGPGTRLTVT.

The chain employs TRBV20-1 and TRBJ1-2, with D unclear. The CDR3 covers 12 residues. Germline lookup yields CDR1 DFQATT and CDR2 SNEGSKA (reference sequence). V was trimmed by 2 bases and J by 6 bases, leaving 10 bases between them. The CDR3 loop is CSARSAGDGYTF. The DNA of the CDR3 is TGCAGTGCTAGAAGTGCGGGCGATGGCTACACCTTC.

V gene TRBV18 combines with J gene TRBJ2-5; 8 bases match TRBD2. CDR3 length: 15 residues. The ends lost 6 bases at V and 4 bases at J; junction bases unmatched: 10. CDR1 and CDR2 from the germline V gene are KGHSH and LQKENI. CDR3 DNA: TGTGCCAGCTCCCCGGCCTCCAGCGGGGGAGAGACCCAGTACTTC. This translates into CASSPASSGGETQYF.

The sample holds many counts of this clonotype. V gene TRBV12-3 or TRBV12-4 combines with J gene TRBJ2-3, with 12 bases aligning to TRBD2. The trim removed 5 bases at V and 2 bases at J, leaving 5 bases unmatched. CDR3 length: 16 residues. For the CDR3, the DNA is TGTGCCAGCAGTCCACGACTAGCGGGGGTCACAGATACGCAGTATTTT. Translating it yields CASSPRLAGVTDTQYF.

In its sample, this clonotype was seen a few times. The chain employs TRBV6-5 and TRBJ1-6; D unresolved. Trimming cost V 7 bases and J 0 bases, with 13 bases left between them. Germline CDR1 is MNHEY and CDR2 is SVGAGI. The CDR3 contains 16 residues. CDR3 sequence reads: CASTPSIYSYNSPLHF. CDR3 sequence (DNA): TGTGCCAGCACCCCCAGCATTTACTCCTATAATTCACCCCTCCACTTT.

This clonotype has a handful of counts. CDR3 region: CASSQEVTADSPLHF. DNA of the CDR3: TGCGCCAGCAGCCAAGAAGTCACAGCCGACTCACCCCTCCACTTT. The chain links TRBV4-1 to TRBJ1-6; no definite D call. V lost 0 bases, J lost 10 bases, and 13 bases lay in between. CDR3 length: 15 residues. Germline V gene sequence: CDR1 MGHRA, CDR2 YSYEKL.

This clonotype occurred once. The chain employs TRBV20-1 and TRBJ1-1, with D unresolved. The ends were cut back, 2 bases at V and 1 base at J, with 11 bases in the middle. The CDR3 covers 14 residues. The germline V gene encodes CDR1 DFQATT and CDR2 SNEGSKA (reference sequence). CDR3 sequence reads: CSARRITSNTEAFF. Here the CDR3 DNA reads TGCAGTGCTAGAAGGATTACATCGAACACTGAAGCTTTCTTT.

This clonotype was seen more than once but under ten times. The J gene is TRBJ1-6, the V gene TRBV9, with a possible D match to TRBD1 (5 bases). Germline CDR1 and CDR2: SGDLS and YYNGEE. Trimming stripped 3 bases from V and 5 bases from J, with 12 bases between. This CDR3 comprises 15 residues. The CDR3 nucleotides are TGTGCCAGCAGCGGGACGGAGGGGAATAATTCACCCCTCCACTTT. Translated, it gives CASSGTEGNNSPLHF.

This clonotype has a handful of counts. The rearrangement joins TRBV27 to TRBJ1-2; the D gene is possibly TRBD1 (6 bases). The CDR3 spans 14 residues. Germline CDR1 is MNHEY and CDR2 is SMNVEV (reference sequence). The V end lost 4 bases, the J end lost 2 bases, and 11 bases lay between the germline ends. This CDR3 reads CASSSSTGNYGYTF. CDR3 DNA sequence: TGTGCCAGCAGTTCCTCGACAGGAAACTATGGCTACACCTTC.

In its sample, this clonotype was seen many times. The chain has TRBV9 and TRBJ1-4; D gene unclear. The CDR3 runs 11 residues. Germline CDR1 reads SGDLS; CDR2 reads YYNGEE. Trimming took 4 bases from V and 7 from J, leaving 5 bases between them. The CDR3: CASSKGEKLFF. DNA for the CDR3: TGTGCCAGCAGCAAAGGTGAAAAACTGTTTTTT.

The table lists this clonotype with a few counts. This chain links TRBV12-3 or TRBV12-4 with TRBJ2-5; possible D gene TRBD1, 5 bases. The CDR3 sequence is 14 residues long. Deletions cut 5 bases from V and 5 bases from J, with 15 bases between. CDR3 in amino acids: CASSGRWGSETQYF. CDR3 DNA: TGTGCCAGCAGTGGAAGATGGGGCTCCGAGACCCAGTACTTC.

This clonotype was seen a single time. In DNA form, the CDR3 reads TGTGCCACCAGCAGCAACAGGGGGAACACTGAAGCTTTCTTT. As protein: CATSSNRGNTEAFF. The rearrangement joins TRBV15 to TRBJ1-1; 7 bases fit TRBD1. CDR3 length: 14 amino acids. Trimming took 3 bases from V and 1 from J; bases not matched to a gene: 2. The germline V gene has CDR1 LNHNV and CDR2 YYDKDF (reference sequence).

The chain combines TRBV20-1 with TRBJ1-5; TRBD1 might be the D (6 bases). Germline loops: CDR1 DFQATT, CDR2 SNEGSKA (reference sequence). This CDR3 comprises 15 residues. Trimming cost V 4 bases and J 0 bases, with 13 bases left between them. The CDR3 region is CSANTGPYSNQPQHF. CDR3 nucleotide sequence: TGCAGTGCTAATACAGGGCCCTATAGCAATCAGCCCCAGCATTTT.

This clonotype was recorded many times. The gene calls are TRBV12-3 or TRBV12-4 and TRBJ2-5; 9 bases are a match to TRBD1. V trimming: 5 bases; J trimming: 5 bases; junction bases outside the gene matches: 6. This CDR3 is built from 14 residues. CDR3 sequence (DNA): TGTGCCAGCAGTCCACAGGGGGCGCGGGAGACCCAGTACTTC. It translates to CASSPQGARETQYF.

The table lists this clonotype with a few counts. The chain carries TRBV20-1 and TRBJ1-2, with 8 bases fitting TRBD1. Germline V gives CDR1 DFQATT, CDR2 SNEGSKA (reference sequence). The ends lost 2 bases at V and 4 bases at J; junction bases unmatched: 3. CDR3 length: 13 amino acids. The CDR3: CSARQGARYGYTF. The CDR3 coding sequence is TGCAGTGCTAGACAGGGGGCCCGCTATGGCTACACCTTC.

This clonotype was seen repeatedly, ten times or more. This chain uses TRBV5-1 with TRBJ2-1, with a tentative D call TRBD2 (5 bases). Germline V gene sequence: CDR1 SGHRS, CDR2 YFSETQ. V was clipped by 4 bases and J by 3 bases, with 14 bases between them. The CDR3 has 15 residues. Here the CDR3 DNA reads TGCGCCAGCAGCGTGGACGGGAATGACTACAATGAGCAGTTCTTC. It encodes CASSVDGNDYNEQFF.

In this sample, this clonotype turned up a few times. CDR3 DNA: TGTGCCAGCAGCGCCGGGACAGGGGGCAGCGAGCAGTTCTTC. Protein product: CASSAGTGGSEQFF. V and J are TRBV7-3 and TRBJ2-1, with TRBD1 identical over 12 bases. V shed 5 bases and J 10 bases; nucleotides not matched to a gene: 6. The V gene's germline CDR1 is SGHTA and CDR2 FQGTGA. The length of the CDR3 is 14 residues.